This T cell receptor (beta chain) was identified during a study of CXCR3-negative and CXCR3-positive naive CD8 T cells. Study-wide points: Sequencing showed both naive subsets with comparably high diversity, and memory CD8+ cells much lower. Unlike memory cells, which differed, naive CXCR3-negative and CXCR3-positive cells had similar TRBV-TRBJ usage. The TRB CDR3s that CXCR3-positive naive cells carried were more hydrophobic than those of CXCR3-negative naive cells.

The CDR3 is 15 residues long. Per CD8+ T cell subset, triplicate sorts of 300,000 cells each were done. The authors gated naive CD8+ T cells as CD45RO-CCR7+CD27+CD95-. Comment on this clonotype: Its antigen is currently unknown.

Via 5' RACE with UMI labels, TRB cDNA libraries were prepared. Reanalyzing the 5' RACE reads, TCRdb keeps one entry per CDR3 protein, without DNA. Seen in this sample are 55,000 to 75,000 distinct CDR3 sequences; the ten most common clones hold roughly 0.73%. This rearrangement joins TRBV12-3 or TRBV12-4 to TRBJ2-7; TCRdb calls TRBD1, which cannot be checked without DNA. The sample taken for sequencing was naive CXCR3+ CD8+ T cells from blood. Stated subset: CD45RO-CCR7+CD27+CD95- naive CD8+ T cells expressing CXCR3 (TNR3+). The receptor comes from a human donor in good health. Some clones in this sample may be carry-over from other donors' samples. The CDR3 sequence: CASTDSGTGSYEQYF.